This T cell receptor (beta chain) was recorded in a study of T cells in Graves' hyperthyroidism and ophthalmopathy. Study-wide findings and caveats: Prediction of ophthalmopathy progression came a median around 7.1 months pre-onset.

CDR3 length: 15 residues. V trimming: 7 bases; J trimming: 3 bases; junction bases outside the gene matches: 7. Per germline, CDR1 MNHNS and CDR2 SASEGT. Amplified TCR beta CDR3 regions came from RNA transcripts. Primed by the HTBI set, a first-round RT-PCR was run on the TCR CDR3. TCRdb re-derived calls from the multiplex PCR reads in MiXCR, one entry per CDR3 protein. The data hold approximately 690,000 distinct CDR3 sequences, with 14% observed a single time. A note on this clonotype: The antigen is unknown.

Clinical Activity Scores of at least 3, NOSPECS grades of at least 4 and durations under 3 months characterized ophthalmopathy patients. Exclusion criteria comprised uncontrolled infection, other autoimmune disease, pregnancy or lactation. The source material was blood. The receptor was derived from a woman aged 45-65 years with Graves' ophthalmopathy. This chain uses TRBV6-1 with TRBJ1-3, with 9 bases lining up with TRBD1. The CDR3 region is CASIHRGPFGNTIYF. In nucleotides, the CDR3 is TGTGCCAGCATCCACAGGGGGCCCTTTGGAAACACCATATATTTT.